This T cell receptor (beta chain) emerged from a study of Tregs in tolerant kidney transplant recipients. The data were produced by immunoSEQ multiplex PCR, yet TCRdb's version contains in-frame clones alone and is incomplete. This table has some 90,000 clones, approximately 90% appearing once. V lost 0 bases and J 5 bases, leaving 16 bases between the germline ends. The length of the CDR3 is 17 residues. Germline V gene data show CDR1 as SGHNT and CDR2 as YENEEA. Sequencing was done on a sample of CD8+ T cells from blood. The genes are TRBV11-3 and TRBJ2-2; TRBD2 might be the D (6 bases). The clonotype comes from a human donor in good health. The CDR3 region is CASSLEVGGSGTGELFF. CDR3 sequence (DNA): TGTGCCAGCAGCTTAGAGGTTGGAGGGAGTGGTACCGGGGAGCTGTTTTTT. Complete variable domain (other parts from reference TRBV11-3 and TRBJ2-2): EAGVVQSPRYKIIEKKQPVAFWCNPISGHNTLYWYLQNLGQGPELLIRYENEEAVDDSQLPKDRFSAERLKGVDSTLKIQPAELGDSAVYLCASSLEVGGSGTGELFFGEGSRLTVL.